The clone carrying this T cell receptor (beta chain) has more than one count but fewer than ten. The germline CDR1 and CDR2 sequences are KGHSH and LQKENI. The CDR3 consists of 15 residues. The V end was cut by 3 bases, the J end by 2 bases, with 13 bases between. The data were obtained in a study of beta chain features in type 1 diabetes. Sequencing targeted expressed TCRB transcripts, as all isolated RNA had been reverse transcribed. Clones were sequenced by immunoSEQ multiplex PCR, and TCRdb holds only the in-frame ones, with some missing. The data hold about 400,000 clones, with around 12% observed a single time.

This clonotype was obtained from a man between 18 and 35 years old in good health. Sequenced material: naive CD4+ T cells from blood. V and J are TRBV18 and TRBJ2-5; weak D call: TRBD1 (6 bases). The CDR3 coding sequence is TGTGCCAGCTCACCGTATCTAGGACAGCAAGAGACCCAGTACTTC. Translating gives CASSPYLGQQETQYF.